This passage covers 9 T cell receptor beta chains from one sample sequenced in a study of T cell responses to AZD1222 COVID-19 vaccine. TCRdb's copy holds only in-frame clones and misses some; the assay was immunoSEQ multiplex PCR. In the table there are approximately 150,000 clones, about 88% of which are singletons. Sequencing used peripheral blood, obtained on day 0 of AZD1222 vaccination. These receptors were taken from an adult in good health.

This clone was detected once. The chain links TRBV12-5 to TRBJ2-1; 12 bases map to TRBD2. CDR1 is LGHNT and CDR2 is FRNRAP in the germline V gene. This CDR3 has 14 residues. After removal of 5 bases from V and 8 bases from J, the junction contained 4 bases not matched to a gene. The CDR3 DNA is TGTGCTAGTGGTGAGACTAGCGGGAGTCATGAGCAGTTCTTC. Encoded protein: CASGETSGSHEQFF. The full variable domain, completed using reference TRBV12-5 and TRBJ2-1, is DARVTQTPRHKVTEMGQEVTMRCQPILGHNTVFWYRQTMMQGLELLAYFRNRAPLDDSGMPKDRFSAEMPDATLATLKIQPSEPRDSAVYFCASGETSGSHEQFFGPGTRLTVL.

The chain has TRBV2 and TRBJ2-1; D call uncertain. The CDR3 sequence is 13 residues long. Trimming took 4 bases from V and 6 from J, leaving 10 bases between them. From germline, CDR1 is SNHLY and CDR2 FYNNEI. This chain's CDR3 is CASSASKSNEQFF. The DNA of the CDR3 is TGTGCCAGCAGTGCCTCAAAGAGCAATGAGCAGTTCTTC.

J is TRBJ2-1 and V is TRBV6-1; a weak D match, TRBD2 (6 bases). This CDR3 is 15 amino acids long. Germline-derived CDR1 and CDR2 are MNHNS and SASEGT. V dropped 0 bases and J dropped 7 bases, with 13 bases sitting between them. The CDR3 reads CASSEALLGGNEQFF. As DNA, the CDR3 is TGTGCCAGCAGTGAAGCGCTTCTGGGGGGAAATGAGCAGTTCTTC.

This clone was observed a single time. This rearrangement joins TRBV7-9 to TRBJ2-7; 8 bases map to TRBD1. The junction had 5 bases not matched to a gene; V was cut back by 4 bases and J by 3 bases. CDR1 and CDR2 from the germline V gene are SEHNR and FQNEAQ (reference sequence). The CDR3 loop spans 14 amino acids. The CDR3 reads CASSSDRGGYEQYF. The CDR3 nucleotides read TGTGCCAGCAGCTCTGACAGGGGAGGCTACGAGCAGTACTTC.

The rearrangement joins TRBV19 to TRBJ1-4; D possibly corresponds to TRBD1 (6 bases). The V gene's germline CDR1 is LNHDA and CDR2 SQIVND (reference sequence). The CDR3 spans 16 residues. V lost 7 bases and J 1 base, leaving 16 bases between the germline ends. The CDR3 sequence is CASTPGGPGTNEKLFF. Written as DNA, the CDR3 is TGTGCCAGTACCCCTGGGGGGCCTGGAACTAATGAAAAACTGTTTTTT.

CDR3 nucleotides: TGTGCCAGCGAAACTAGCGGGAGAAGCGAGCAGTACTTC. Its translation: CASETSGRSEQYF. V usage is TRBV21-1 and J usage is TRBJ2-7; TRBD2 is taken as the D call from the table, unchecked against the DNA. TRBV21-1 is deemed a pseudogene. The CDR3 has 13 residues.

On this clone: The junction departs from the called germline gene at one end, perhaps through a read error. The V gene is TRBV18, the J gene TRBJ1-5; D is perhaps TRBD1 (6 bases). The germline gives CDR1 KGHSH, CDR2 LQKENI. This CDR3 is 13 amino acids long. CDR3 DNA: TGTGCCAGCTCACCAGGGGGCAAACAGCCCCAGCATTTT. Encoded protein: CASSPGGKQPQHF.

The V gene is TRBV9, the J gene TRBJ2-3; D ambiguous. CDR3 length equals 15 residues. Trimming left V 4 bases short and J 3 bases short, with 15 bases between. The germline CDR1 and CDR2 sequences are SGDLS and YYNGEE. CDR3 DNA: TGTGCCAGCAGCCCTCGACTGGGCCGTACAGATACGCAGTATTTT. Amino acid sequence: CASSPRLGRTDTQYF.

The chain carries TRBV27 and TRBJ1-1; a weak D match, TRBD1 (5 bases). V was pared by 2 bases and J by 5 bases, with 12 bases between. The CDR3 is 14 residues long. Germline V gene sequence: CDR1 MNHEY, CDR2 SMNVEV (reference sequence). The CDR3 reads CASSLDQGGTEAFF. CDR3 coding DNA: TGTGCCAGCAGTTTAGATCAGGGAGGGACTGAAGCTTTCTTT.